The sequence of this TCR beta chain was determined in a study of blood T cell repertoires in COVID-19. Study background: COVID-19 samples from acute and convalescent phases originated in the United States, Italy and Spain. Nucleic acid was either cDNA or gDNA, and it came from T cells, B-cell-depleted T cells, or PBMCs.

This CDR3 is 14 amino acids long. After removal of 2 bases from V and 1 base from J, the junction contained 1 base not matched to a gene. Germline values: CDR1 SGHTA, CDR2 FQGNSA. This table comes from immunoSEQ multiplex PCR, and its TCRdb copy is limited to in-frame clones, with some not included. The sample holds roughly 250,000 clones, roughly 89% seen once. All enrollees were roughly 18 to 95 years old and from some 24 US areas. The clonotype comes from a woman aged 25 to 45 with acute COVID-19. The chain uses TRBV7-2 and TRBJ1-1, with 7 bases identical to TRBD1. The specimen was PBMCs or T cells enriched from blood (not recorded which). CDR3 region: CASSLNRGNTEAFF. The CDR3 DNA reads as TGTGCCAGCAGCTTAAACAGGGGGAACACTGAAGCTTTCTTT.